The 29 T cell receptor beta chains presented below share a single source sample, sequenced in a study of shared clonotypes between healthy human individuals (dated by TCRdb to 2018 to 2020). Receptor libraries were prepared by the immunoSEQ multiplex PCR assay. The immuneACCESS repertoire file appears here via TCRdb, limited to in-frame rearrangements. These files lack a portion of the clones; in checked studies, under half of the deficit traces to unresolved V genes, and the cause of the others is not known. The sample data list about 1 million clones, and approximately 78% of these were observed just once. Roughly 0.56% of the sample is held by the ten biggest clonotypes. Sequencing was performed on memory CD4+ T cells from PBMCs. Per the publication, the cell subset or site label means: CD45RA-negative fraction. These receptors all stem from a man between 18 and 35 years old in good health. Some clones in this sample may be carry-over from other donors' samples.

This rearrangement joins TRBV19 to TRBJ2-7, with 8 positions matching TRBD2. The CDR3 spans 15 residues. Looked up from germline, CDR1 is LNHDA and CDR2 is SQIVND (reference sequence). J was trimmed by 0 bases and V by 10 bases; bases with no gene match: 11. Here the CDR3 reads CATTHGGANSYEQYF. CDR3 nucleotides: TGTGCCACCACGCACGGGGGGGCTAACTCCTACGAGCAGTACTTC.

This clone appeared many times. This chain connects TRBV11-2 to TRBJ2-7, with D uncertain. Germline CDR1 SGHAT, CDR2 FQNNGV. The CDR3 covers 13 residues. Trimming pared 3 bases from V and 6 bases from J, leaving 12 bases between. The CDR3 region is CASSFATVGEQYF. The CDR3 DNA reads TGTGCCAGCAGCTTCGCGACGGTCGGCGAGCAGTACTTC.

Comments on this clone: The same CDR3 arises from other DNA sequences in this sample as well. In nucleotides, the CDR3 is TGTGCCAGCAGCCTACGACAGGGGGCTTACGAGCAGTACTTC. Translation gives CASSLRQGAYEQYF. This rearrangement joins TRBV28 to TRBJ2-7; TRBD1 aligns across 10 bases. J was trimmed by 4 bases and V by 6 bases; bases with no gene match: 6. The CDR3 has 14 residues. Germline V gene data show CDR1 as MDHEN and CDR2 as SYDVKM.

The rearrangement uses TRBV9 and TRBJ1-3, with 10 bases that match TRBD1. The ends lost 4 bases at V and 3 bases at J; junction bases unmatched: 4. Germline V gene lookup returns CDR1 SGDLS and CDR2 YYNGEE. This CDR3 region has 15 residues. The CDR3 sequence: CASSIGQGGGNTIYF. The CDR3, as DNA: TGTGCCAGCAGCATCGGACAGGGGGGTGGAAACACCATATATTTT. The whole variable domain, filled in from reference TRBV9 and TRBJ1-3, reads DSGVTQTPKHLITATGQRVTLRCSPRSGDLSVYWYQQSLDQGLQFLIQYYNGEERAKGNILERFSAQQFPDLHSELNLSSLELGDSALYFCASSIGQGGGNTIYFGEGSWLTVV.

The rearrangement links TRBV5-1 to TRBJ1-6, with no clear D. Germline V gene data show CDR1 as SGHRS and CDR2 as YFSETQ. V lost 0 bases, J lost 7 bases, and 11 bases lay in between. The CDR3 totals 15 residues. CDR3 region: CASSLDGGANSPLHF. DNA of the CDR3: TGCGCCAGCAGCTTGGATGGTGGTGCCAATTCACCCCTCCACTTT.

CDR3 nucleotides: TGTGCCAGCTCACCAACAGGGGGGAGTGAAAAACTGTTTTTT. It yields the protein CASSPTGGSEKLFF. The rearrangement joins TRBV18 to TRBJ1-4; 8 bases map to TRBD1. The germline V gene encodes CDR1 KGHSH and CDR2 LQKENI. V gave up 2 bases and J gave up 7 bases; unmatched junction bases: 3. This CDR3 contains 14 residues.

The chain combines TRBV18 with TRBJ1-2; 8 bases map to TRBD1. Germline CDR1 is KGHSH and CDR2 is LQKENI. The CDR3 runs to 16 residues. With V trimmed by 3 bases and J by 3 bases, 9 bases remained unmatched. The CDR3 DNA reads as TGTGCCAGCTCACCGCCCACGGGGGACAGGTACTATGGCTACACCTTC. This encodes CASSPPTGDRYYGYTF.

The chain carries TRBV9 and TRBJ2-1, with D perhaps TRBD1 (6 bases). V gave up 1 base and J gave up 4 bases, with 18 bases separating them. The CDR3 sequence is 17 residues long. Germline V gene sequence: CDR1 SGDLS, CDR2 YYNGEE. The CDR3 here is CASSVKRGQGNYNEQFF. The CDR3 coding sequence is TGTGCCAGCAGCGTAAAACGTGGGCAGGGGAATTACAATGAGCAGTTCTTC.

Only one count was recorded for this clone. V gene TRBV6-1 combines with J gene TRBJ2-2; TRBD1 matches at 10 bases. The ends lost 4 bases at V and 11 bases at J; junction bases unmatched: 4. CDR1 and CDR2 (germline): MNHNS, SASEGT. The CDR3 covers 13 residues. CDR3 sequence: CASSADRGRELFF. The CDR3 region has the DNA TGTGCCAGCAGTGCAGACAGGGGGCGTGAGCTGTTTTTT.

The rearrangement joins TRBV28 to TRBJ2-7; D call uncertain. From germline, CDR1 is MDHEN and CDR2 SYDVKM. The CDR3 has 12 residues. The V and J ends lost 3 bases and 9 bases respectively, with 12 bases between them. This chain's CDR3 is CASSLIRRGQYF. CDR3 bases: TGTGCCAGCAGTTTGATTCGGCGAGGGCAGTACTTC.

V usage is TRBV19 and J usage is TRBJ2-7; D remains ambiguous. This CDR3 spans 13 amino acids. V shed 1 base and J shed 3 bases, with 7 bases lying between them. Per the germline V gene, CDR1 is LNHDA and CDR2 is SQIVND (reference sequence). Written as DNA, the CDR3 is TGTGCCAGTAGTATAGCACCAGTCTACGAGCAGTACTTC. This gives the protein CASSIAPVYEQYF.

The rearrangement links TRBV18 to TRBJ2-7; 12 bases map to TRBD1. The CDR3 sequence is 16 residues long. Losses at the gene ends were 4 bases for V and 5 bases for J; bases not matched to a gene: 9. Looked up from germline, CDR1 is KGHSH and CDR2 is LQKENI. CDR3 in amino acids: CASSLHVGQGANEQYF. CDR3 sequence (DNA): TGTGCCAGCTCACTACATGTGGGACAGGGGGCCAACGAGCAGTACTTC. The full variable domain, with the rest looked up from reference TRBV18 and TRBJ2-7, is NAGVMQNPRHLVRRRGQEARLRCSPMKGHSHVYWYRQLPEEGLKFMVYLQKENIIDESGMPKERFSAEFPKEGPSILRIQQVVRGDSAAYFCASSLHVGQGANEQYFGPGTRLTVT.

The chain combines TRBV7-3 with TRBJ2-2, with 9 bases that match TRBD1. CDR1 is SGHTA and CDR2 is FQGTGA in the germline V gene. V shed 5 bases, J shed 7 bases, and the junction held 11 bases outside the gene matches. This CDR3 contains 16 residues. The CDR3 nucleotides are TGTGCCAGCAGCATCTCCCGGGACAGGGCTGGCGGGGAGCTGTTTTTT. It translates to CASSISRDRAGGELFF.

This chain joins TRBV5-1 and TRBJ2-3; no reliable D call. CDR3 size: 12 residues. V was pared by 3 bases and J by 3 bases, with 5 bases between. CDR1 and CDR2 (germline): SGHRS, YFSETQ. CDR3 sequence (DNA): TGCGCCAGCAGCTGGGCAACAGATACGCAGTATTTT. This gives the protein CASSWATDTQYF. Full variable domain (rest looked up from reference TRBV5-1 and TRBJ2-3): KAGVTQTPRYLIKTRGQQVTLSCSPISGHRSVSWYQQTPGQGLQFLFEYFSETQRNKGNFPGRFSGRQFSNSRSEMNVSTLELGDSALYLCASSWATDTQYFGPGTRLTVL.

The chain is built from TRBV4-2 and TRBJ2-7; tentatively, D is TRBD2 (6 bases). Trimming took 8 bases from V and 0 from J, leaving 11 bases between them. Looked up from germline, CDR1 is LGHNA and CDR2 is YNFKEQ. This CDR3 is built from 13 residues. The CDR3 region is CASGGGSSYEQYF. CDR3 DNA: TGTGCCAGCGGTGGGGGGTCCTCCTACGAGCAGTACTTC.

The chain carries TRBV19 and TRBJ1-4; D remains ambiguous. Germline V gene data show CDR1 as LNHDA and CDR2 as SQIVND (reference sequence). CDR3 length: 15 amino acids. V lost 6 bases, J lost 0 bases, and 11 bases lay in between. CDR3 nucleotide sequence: TGTGCCAGTAGAGGTTCCGACGCAACTAATGAAAAACTGTTTTTT. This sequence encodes CASRGSDATNEKLFF.

DNA of the CDR3: TGTGCCAGCAGCGTAGGGGGCGAGAGTACTGAAGCTTTCTTT. Its protein product is CASSVGGESTEAFF. The genes are TRBV9 and TRBJ1-1, with D possibly TRBD1 on 5 matching bases. The CDR3 runs 14 residues. In germline, CDR1 is SGDLS, CDR2 YYNGEE. Deletions cut 0 bases from V and 5 bases from J, with 11 bases between.

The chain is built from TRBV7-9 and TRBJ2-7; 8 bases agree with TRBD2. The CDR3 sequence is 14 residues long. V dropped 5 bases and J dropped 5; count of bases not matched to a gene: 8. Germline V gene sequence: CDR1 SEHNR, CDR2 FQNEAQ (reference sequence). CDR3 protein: CASSIQAGVNEQYF. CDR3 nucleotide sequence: TGTGCCAGCAGCATTCAAGCGGGAGTAAACGAGCAGTACTTC. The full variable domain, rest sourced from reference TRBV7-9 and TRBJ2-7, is DTGVSQNPRHKITKRGQNVTFRCDPISEHNRLYWYRQTLGQGPEFLTYFQNEAQLEKSRLLSDRFSAERPKGSFSTLEIQRTEQGDSAMYLCASSIQAGVNEQYFGPGTRLTVT.

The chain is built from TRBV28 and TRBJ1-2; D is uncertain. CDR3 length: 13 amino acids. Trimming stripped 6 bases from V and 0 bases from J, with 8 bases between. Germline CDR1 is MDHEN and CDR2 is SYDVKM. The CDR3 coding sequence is TGTGCCAGCAGCTCAACAGCTAACTATGGCTACACCTTC. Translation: CASSSTANYGYTF.

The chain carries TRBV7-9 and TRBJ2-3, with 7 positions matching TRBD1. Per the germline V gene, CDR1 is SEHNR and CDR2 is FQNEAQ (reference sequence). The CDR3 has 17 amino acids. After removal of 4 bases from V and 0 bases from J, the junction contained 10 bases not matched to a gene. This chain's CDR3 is CASSSPVGQSSTDTQYF. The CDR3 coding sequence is TGTGCCAGCAGCTCCCCGGTGGGACAGTCGAGCACAGATACGCAGTATTTT.

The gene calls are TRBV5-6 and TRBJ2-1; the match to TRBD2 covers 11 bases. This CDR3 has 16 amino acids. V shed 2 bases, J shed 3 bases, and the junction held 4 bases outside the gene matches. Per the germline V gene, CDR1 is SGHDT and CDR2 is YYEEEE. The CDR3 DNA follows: TGTGCCAGCAGCTTCTTAGCGGGAGGGTTCTACAATGAGCAGTTCTTC. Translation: CASSFLAGGFYNEQFF.

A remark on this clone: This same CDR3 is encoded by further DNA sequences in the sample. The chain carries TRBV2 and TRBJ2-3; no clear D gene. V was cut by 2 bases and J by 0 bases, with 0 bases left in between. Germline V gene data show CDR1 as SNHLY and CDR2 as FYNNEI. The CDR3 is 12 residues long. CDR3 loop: CASSESTDTQYF. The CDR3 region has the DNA TGTGCCAGCAGTGAAAGCACAGATACGCAGTATTTT. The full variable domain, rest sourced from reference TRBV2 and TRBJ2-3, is EPEVTQTPSHQVTQMGQEVILRCVPISNHLYFYWYRQILGQKVEFLVSFYNNEISEKSEIFDDQFSVERPDGSNFTLKIRSTKLEDSAMYFCASSESTDTQYFGPGTRLTVL.

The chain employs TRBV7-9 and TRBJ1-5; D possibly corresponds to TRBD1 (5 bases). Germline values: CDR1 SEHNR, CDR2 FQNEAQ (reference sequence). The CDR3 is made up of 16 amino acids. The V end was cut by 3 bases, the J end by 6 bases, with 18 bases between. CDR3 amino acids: CASSLGWGDRGQPQHF. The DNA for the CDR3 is TGTGCCAGCAGCTTGGGATGGGGGGATAGGGGTCAGCCCCAGCATTTT. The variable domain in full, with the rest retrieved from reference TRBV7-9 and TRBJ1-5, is DTGVSQNPRHKITKRGQNVTFRCDPISEHNRLYWYRQTLGQGPEFLTYFQNEAQLEKSRLLSDRFSAERPKGSFSTLEIQRTEQGDSAMYLCASSLGWGDRGQPQHFGDGTRLSIL.

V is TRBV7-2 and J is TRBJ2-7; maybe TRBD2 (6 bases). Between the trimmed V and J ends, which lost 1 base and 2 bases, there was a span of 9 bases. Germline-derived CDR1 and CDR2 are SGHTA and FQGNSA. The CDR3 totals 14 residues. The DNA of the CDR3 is TGTGCCAGCAGCTTAGGGGGGGTCGCCTACGAGCAGTACTTC. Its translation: CASSLGGVAYEQYF.

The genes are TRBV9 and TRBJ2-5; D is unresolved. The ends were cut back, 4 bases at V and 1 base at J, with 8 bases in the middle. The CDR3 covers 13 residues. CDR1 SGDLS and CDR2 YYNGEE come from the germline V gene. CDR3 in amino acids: CASSREPQETQYF. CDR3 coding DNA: TGTGCCAGCAGCAGGGAACCCCAAGAGACCCAGTACTTC.

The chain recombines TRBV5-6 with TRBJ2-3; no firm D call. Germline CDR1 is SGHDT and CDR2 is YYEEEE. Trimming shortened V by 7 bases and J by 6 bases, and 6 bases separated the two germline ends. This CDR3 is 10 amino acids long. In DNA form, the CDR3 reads TGTGCCAGCGGGCGGGATACGCAGTATTTT. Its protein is CASGRDTQYF.

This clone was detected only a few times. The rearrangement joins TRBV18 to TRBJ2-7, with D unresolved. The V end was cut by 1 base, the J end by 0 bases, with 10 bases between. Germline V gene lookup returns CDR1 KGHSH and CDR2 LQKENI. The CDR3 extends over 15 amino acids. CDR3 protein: CASSPQLTASYEQYF. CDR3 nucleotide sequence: TGTGCCAGCTCACCACAACTTACCGCCTCCTACGAGCAGTACTTC.

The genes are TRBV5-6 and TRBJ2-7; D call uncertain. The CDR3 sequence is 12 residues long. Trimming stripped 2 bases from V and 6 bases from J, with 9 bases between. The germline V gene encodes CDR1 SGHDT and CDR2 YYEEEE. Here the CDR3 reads CASSFLFLEQYF. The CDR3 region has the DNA TGTGCCAGCAGCTTCCTCTTTCTCGAGCAGTACTTC.

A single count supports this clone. CDR3 nucleotides: TGTGCCAGCAGCTTAGGACCCGGCGGGGGGCCCGCCAAAAACATTCAGTACTTC. It codes for CASSLGPGGGPAKNIQYF. The V and J genes are TRBV7-2 and TRBJ2-4; TRBD2 matches 8 bases. The V gene's germline CDR1 is SGHTA and CDR2 FQGNSA. The J segment lost 1 base and the V segment lost 1 base, leaving 9 bases of the junction unmatched. The CDR3 runs to 18 residues.